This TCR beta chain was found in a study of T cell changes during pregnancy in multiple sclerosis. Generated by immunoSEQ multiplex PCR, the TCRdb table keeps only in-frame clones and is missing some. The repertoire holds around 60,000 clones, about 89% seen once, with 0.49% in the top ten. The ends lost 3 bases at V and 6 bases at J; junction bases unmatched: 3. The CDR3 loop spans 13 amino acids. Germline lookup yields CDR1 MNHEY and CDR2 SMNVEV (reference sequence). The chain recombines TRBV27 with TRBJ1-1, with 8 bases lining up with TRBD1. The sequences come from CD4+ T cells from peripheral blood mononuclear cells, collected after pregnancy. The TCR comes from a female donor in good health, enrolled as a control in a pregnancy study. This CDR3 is CASSFLQGAEAFF. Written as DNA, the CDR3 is TGTGCCAGCAGTTTCCTACAGGGGGCTGAAGCTTTCTTT.